A single sample gave rise to the 13 T cell receptor beta chains below, sequenced in a study of T cells in women clearing cervical HPV infection (dated by TCRdb to 2017 to 2018). Libraries came from the immunoSEQ multiplex PCR assay. TCRdb carries this immuneACCESS record with in-frame sequences only. Its versions omit some clonotypes, under half of them owing to an unresolved V gene in the studies checked, with the rest unexplained. The sample's records list roughly 20,000 clones. The ten largest clones represent roughly 14% of the sample. Source material: blood buffy coat. These receptors all stem from a woman aged 18 to 75 with a cervical HPV16 infection that either progressed to CIN3+ or cleared (not recorded which).

In the case of this clone: Read data end 3 residues before the CDR3 end; the end is taken from the germline J gene. This chain joins TRBV5-4 and TRBJ1-2; D is ambiguous. The CDR3 consists of 13 residues. Per germline, CDR1 SGHNT and CDR2 YYREEE (reference sequence). This CDR3 is CASSLERGSGYTF. The sequenced part of the CDR3 DNA is TGTGCCAGCAGCCTGGAGCGCGGCAGCGGC.

To note about this clone: The read halts 3 residues ahead of the CDR3 end, with the missing end drawn from the germline J gene. The chain has TRBV5-1 and TRBJ1-1; a weak D match, TRBD1 (5 bases). Deletions cut 5 bases from V and 5 bases from J, with 16 bases between. This CDR3 comprises 14 residues. CDR1 is SGHRS and CDR2 is YFSETQ in the germline V gene. CDR3: CASSIRGVGTEAFF. CDR3 DNA (partial): TGCGCCAGCAGTATAAGGGGCGTAGGGACTGAA.

About this clone: The read ends 3 residues early relative to the CDR3; the germline J gene fills the gap. V and J are TRBV30 and TRBJ1-3; TRBD1 matches 7 bases. Trimming took 5 bases from V and 2 from J; bases not matched to a gene: 3. Per germline, CDR1 GTSNPN and CDR2 SVGIG (reference sequence). This CDR3 comprises 13 residues. CDR3 in amino acids: CAWETGAGNTIYF. The part of the CDR3 DNA that was read is TGTGCCTGGGAAACAGGGGCTGGAAACACC.

Of note for this clone: The read terminates 3 residues before the CDR3 end, so the remaining end is supplied by the germline J gene. This chain uses TRBV20-1 with TRBJ1-2; TRBD1 agrees at 8 bases. The CDR3 consists of 13 residues. The ends lost 6 bases at V and 3 bases at J; junction bases unmatched: 6. Germline values: CDR1 DFQATT, CDR2 SNEGSKA (reference sequence). The CDR3 loop is CSAKTGQDYGYTF. The CDR3 DNA, read in part, is TGCAGTGCGAAGACGGGACAGGACTATGGC.

The chain's CDR3 is CSAKLAGRGAKNIQYF. CDR3 DNA (partial): TGCAGTGCAAAATTAGCGGGACGAGGAGCCAAAAACATT. The chain carries TRBV20-1 and TRBJ2-4; 8 positions match TRBD2. Read coverage stops 3 residues before the CDR3 terminus; the germline J gene supplies the remainder. Germline loops: CDR1 DFQATT, CDR2 SNEGSKA (reference sequence). The V gene end was trimmed by 6 bases and the J gene end by 0 bases; junction bases not matched to a gene: 10. The CDR3 contains 16 residues.

Comment on this clone: Sequencing ends 3 residues short of the CDR3 end; the germline J gene provides the rest. This chain joins TRBV5-1 and TRBJ1-1; D gene uncertain. The CDR3 runs to 14 residues. The V and J ends lost 5 bases and 1 base respectively, with 12 bases between them. Germline V gene sequence: CDR1 SGHRS, CDR2 YFSETQ. This CDR3 is CASRKQSSNTEAFF. Incomplete CDR3 DNA: TGCGCCAGCAGAAAACAGTCTTCGAACACTGAA.

Points on this clone: The read finishes 3 residues shy of the CDR3 end, and the germline J gene is used to complete it. J is TRBJ2-7 and V is TRBV20-1; 10 nucleotides match TRBD2. Trimming at V came to 4 bases and at J to 3 bases, leaving 6 bases not matched to a gene. Germline V gives CDR1 DFQATT, CDR2 SNEGSKA (reference sequence). The CDR3 length is 14 residues. Partial CDR3 DNA: TGCAGTGCTACCCCTAGCGGGAGTATCTACGAG. Protein: CSATPSGSIYE. The complete CDR3 protein is CSATPSGSIYEQYF.

As to this clone: Read coverage stops 3 residues before the CDR3 terminus; the germline J gene supplies the remainder. This sample also contains other DNA sequences that code for the same CDR3. The chain couples TRBV7-3 to TRBJ2-2; 9 bases align to TRBD1. Germline values: CDR1 SGHTA, CDR2 FQGTGA. This CDR3 is built from 18 residues. J gave up 1 base and V 4 bases, and 10 bases lay outside the gene matches. CDR3 DNA, as far as it was read: TGTGCCAGCAGCTGGGTTGGGGGGACAGGGATGAACACCGGGGAG. Its protein is CASSWVGGTGMNTGE. The full CDR3 sequence reads CASSWVGGTGMNTGELFF.

With respect to this clone: The CDR3 is cut off 3 residues early in the read; its end comes from the germline J gene. The J gene is TRBJ2-3, the V gene TRBV5-1; 9 positions match TRBD2. V lost 7 bases and J lost 3; bases outside the gene matches: 12. The CDR3 consists of 16 residues. Germline lookup yields CDR1 SGHRS and CDR2 YFSETQ. CDR3 DNA, as far as it was read: TGCGCCAGCTTCCCAGATACTAGCGGGCAGACAGATACG. As protein: CASFPDTSGQTDT. The whole CDR3 region reads CASFPDTSGQTDTQYF.

In regard to this clone: Read coverage stops 3 residues before the CDR3 terminus; the germline J gene supplies the remainder. The V and J genes are TRBV2 and TRBJ2-5; 8 positions match TRBD2. The germline CDR1 and CDR2 sequences are SNHLY and FYNNEI. J gave up 5 bases and V 0 bases, and 14 bases lay outside the gene matches. The CDR3 loop spans 18 amino acids. The covered CDR3 bases are TGTGCCAGCAGTGAAGCTGGCAGCGGGAGACCGCCTACGGAGACC. It codes for CASSEAGSGRPPTET. The entire CDR3 protein reads CASSEAGSGRPPTETQYF.

Remarks on this clone: The read halts 3 residues ahead of the CDR3 end, with the missing end drawn from the germline J gene. V gene TRBV2 combines with J gene TRBJ2-7, with a tentative D call TRBD1 (6 bases). With 4 bases removed from V and 3 bases from J, the gap between germline ends came to 19 bases. The CDR3 runs 16 residues. Germline loops: CDR1 SNHLY, CDR2 FYNNEI. The CDR3 DNA, read in part, is TGTGCCAGCAGTGGGCCCCGACAGGAGGACATCTACGAG. Translation gives CASSGPRQEDIYE. The whole CDR3 sequence reads CASSGPRQEDIYEQYF.

The part of the CDR3 DNA that was read is TGTGCCAGCGCTTCTTGGCGGGGGGCCTACGAG. This encodes CASASWRGAYE. The whole CDR3 sequence reads CASASWRGAYEQYF. The rearrangement links TRBV12-3 or TRBV12-4 to TRBJ2-7, with 8 bases matching TRBD2. The CDR3 end is not reached by the read, which stops 3 residues before it; the germline J gene fills it in. This CDR3 is built from 14 residues. Germline trimming cut 8 bases from V and 2 bases from J; bases unmatched to any gene: 8.

On this clone: Read sequence stops 3 residues before the CDR3 end, and the germline J gene provides the missing end. The chain is built from TRBV20-1 and TRBJ2-1; 13 bases match TRBD2. The CDR3 is 16 amino acids. The V and J ends lost 7 bases and 6 bases, in that order; junction bases with no gene match: 12. Germline V gives CDR1 DFQATT, CDR2 SNEGSKA (reference sequence). CDR3 region: CSVTGLAGVKANEQFF. The DNA read from the CDR3 is TGCAGTGTTACCGGACTAGCGGGAGTTAAAGCCAATGAG.